The rows below give T cell receptor beta chains drawn from one sample of a study of T cell repertoires in cytomegalovirus infection. These TCRs' antigens remain unknown. TCRdb re-called the reads through MiXCR, storing one row per CDR3 protein. The sample records 700,000 to 950,000 distinct CDR3 sequences, over 25% being singletons. The specimen comprised cultured CD8+ T cells from PBMCs, sampled from culture after CMV antigen stimulation. The receptor source for this set is a human donor in good health (CMV status not recorded). Some clones in this sample may be carry-over from other donors' samples. The CDR3 runs from the conserved cysteine through the conserved F or W. A D gene is named only where the DNA matches it firmly. Rows may omit the clone size; those that give it use once, few, many or a size class.

J | D | size | V | DNA | CDR3
TRBJ2-2 | . | few | TRBV7-6 | TGTGCCAGCAGCTCCGAGACGAACACCGGGGAGCTGTTTTTT | CASSSETNTGELFF
TRBJ2-3 | . | many | TRBV7-2 | TGTGCCAGCAGCTTAGCGCGGGAAGATACGCAGTATTTT | CASSLAREDTQYF
TRBJ2-5 | . | . | TRBV7-6 | TGTGCTAGCAGGGACGGGGTTTCCTCTGAAGGGACCCAGTACTTC | CASRDGVSSEGTQYF
TRBJ2-1 | . | few | TRBV12-3/TRBV12-4 | TGTGCCAGCAGTTTAATCCGGGATGAGCAGTTCTTC | CASSLIRDEQFF
TRBJ1-2 | . | many | TRBV7-9 | TGTGCCAGCAGCTTAGGGCAGTATGGCTACACCTTC | CASSLGQYGYTF
TRBJ2-1 | TRBD1 | . | TRBV28 | TGTGTCAGCAGCATAGGGGGCACAGGGTTATTGGGCGATGAGCAGTTCTTC | CVSSIGGTGLLGDEQFF
TRBJ2-2 | . | . | TRBV10-2 | TGCGCCAGCAGCAGAGGACAGTCCGCGAACACCGGGGAGCTGTTTTTT | CASSRGQSANTGELFF
TRBJ2-7 | . | . | TRBV4-1 | TGCGCCAGCAGCAAAACTAGGGGAGCTACCGAGCAGTACTTC | CASSKTRGATEQYF
TRBJ2-6 | . | few | TRBV12-3/TRBV12-4 | TGTGCCAGCAGTTTTTCTACAGGAGAGATTAGCTCTGGGGCCAACGTCCTGACTTTC | CASSFSTGEISSGANVLTF
TRBJ1-1 | . | . | TRBV7-2 | TGTGCCAGCAGCTTGAGGGCTTGGACTGAAGCTTTCTTT | CASSLRAWTEAFF
TRBJ2-5 | TRBD1 | few | TRBV7-8 | TGTGCCAGCTGGGGGACAGGGGATGCCGGGGAGACCCAGTACTTC | CASWGTGDAGETQYF
TRBJ2-7 | . | many | TRBV2 | TGTGCCAGCCGCCCGGGGGCAAACTACGAGCAGTACTTC | CASRPGANYEQYF
TRBJ2-5 | . | once | TRBV5-4 | TGTGCCAGCAGCTTTAGGACCCGGCGGGAGACCCAGTACTTC | CASSFRTRRETQYF
TRBJ2-2 | TRBD2 | few | TRBV7-8 | TGTGCCAGCAGCTCCCGCGGGTGGGGGGGTGTTAGCGGGGCGAACACCGGGGAGCTGTTTTTT | CASSSRGWGGVSGANTGELFF
TRBJ2-7 | . | few | TRBV10-3 | TGTGCCATCAGTGATGGGGGGCTCTACGAGCAGTACTTC | CAISDGGLYEQYF
TRBJ2-5 | . | few | TRBV7-6 | TGTGCCAGCAGCTTAGAGGCCAGGGTCTGGGAGACCCAGTACTTC | CASSLEARVWETQYF
TRBJ2-1 | TRBD2 | many | TRBV7-6 | TGTGCCAGCAGCTTTTGGACTAGCCCAACCTACAATGAGCAGTTCTTC | CASSFWTSPTYNEQFF
TRBJ2-1 | . | . | TRBV12-5 | TGTGCTAGTGGTTGGTCGGCGGGAAGACCAGACAATGAGCAGTTCTTC | CASGWSAGRPDNEQFF
TRBJ1-6 | TRBD1 | . | TRBV27 | TGTGCCAGCAGTTTCTCGACAGGGTTCTATAATTCACCCCTCCACTTT | CASSFSTGFYNSPLHF
TRBJ1-3 | . | few | TRBV7-9 | TGTGCCAGCAGCCAACCTGACGGAAACACCATATATTTT | CASSQPDGNTIYF
TRBJ2-3 | . | few | TRBV4-1 | TGCGCCAGCAGCCAAGCGAGCGGTCTACGAGCCACAGATACGCAGTATTTT | CASSQASGLRATDTQYF
TRBJ2-1 | TRBD1 | . | TRBV20-1 | TGCAGTGCTACGAAGCCGGGACAGGGGACCTACAATGAGCAGTTCTTC | CSATKPGQGTYNEQFF
TRBJ1-2 | . | . | TRBV5-6 | TGTGCCAGCAGCGGGCTAAGGATCCGAGGCTACACCTTC | CASSGLRIRGYTF
TRBJ2-5 | TRBD1 | . | TRBV25-1 | TGTGCCAGCAGTTCCCTGGACAGGGAGGAGACCCAGTACTTC | CASSSLDREETQYF
TRBJ2-5 | . | . | TRBV10-3 | TGTGCCATCAGGGAGGGGGGGGATGAGACCCAGTACTTC | CAIREGGDETQYF
TRBJ1-5 | . | few | TRBV27 | TGTGCCAGCAGTTTAGTGAAGCATAGCAATCAGCCCCAGCATTTT | CASSLVKHSNQPQHF
TRBJ1-6 | . | . | TRBV12-3/TRBV12-4 | TGTGCCAGCAGCTACCGGGGGGGGTATTCACCCCTCCACTTT | CASSYRGGYSPLHF
TRBJ2-5 | . | . | TRBV7-2 | TGTGCCAGCAGCTCTCCACCGGGGGTACAAGAGACCCAGTACTTC | CASSSPPGVQETQYF
TRBJ2-1 | . | few | TRBV5-6 | TGTGCCAGCAGCTTATCGAGTGAGCAGTTCTTC | CASSLSSEQFF
TRBJ2-2 | . | few | TRBV11-2 | TGTGCCAGCAGCTTAGGACGACTAACTAACACCGGGGAGCTGTTTTTT | CASSLGRLTNTGELFF
TRBJ1-2 | . | . | TRBV7-9 | TGTGCCAGCAGCTCAGCCGAGACAGGAGCCTATGGCTACACCTTC | CASSSAETGAYGYTF
TRBJ2-5 | . | . | TRBV19 | TGTGCCAGTGCACCGCGGGAGACCCAGTACTTC | CASAPRETQYF
TRBJ1-1 | . | . | TRBV4-2 | TGTGCCAGCAGCCCCCGTGGTACAAACTTAAACACTGAAGCTTTCTTT | CASSPRGTNLNTEAFF
TRBJ1-4 | TRBD1 | . | TRBV6-5 | TGTGCCAGCAGTCTGGGACAGGGAGTAGAAAAACTGTTTTTT | CASSLGQGVEKLFF
TRBJ2-1 | . | few | TRBV28 | TGTGCCAGCAGTTCCCCCCCGACGGCCAGAACGGCCTACAATGAGCAGTTCTTC | CASSSPPTARTAYNEQFF
TRBJ2-5 | . | few | TRBV12-3/TRBV12-4 | TGTGCCAGCAGTTTAGGCGGCCAGGTGACCCAGTACTTC | CASSLGGQVTQYF
TRBJ2-7 | TRBD2 | many | TRBV7-2 | TGTGCCAGCAGCTCCAGACTAGCGGGGGACGGAAACGAGCAGTACTTC | CASSSRLAGDGNEQYF
TRBJ2-2 | TRBD1 | . | TRBV19 | TGTGCCAGTAGAGCCTCCTCCGGGACAGCCCGACCCGGGGAGCTGTTTTTT | CASRASSGTARPGELFF
TRBJ1-1 | . | . | TRBV9 | TGTGCCAGCAGCCAGGCTAGGGCGACAGATGAAGCTTTCTTT | CASSQARATDEAFF
TRBJ1-1 | . | . | TRBV19 | TGTGCCAGTAGTATAGATGCAGCGATTAACACTGAAGCTTTCTTT | CASSIDAAINTEAFF
TRBJ2-6 | TRBD1 | few | TRBV27 | TGTGCCAGCAACCAGGGGGCGTCTGGGGCCAACGTCCTGACTTTC | CASNQGASGANVLTF
TRBJ2-7 | . | . | TRBV18 | TGTGCCAGCTCACCATACGACCGGGACACCTACTACGAGCAGTACTTC | CASSPYDRDTYYEQYF
TRBJ2-1 | TRBD2 | . | TRBV7-9 | TGTGCCAGCACCACTCTAGCGGGGCACAATGAGCAGTTCTTC | CASTTLAGHNEQFF
TRBJ1-1 | TRBD1 | few | TRBV4-3 | TGCGCCAGCAGCCGCGGACAGGCTGAAGCTTTCTTT | CASSRGQAEAFF
TRBJ1-2 | . | few | TRBV6-2/TRBV6-3 | TGTGCCAGCAGTTACAACCCCGGAGCAGGGTTCTATGGCTACACCTTC | CASSYNPGAGFYGYTF
TRBJ1-5 | TRBD1 | few | TRBV15 | TGTGCCACCAGCAGAGATGGACAGGGTGGCAATCAGCCCCAGCATTTT | CATSRDGQGGNQPQHF
TRBJ1-1 | . | few | TRBV7-9 | TGTGCCAGCAGCAAAGACACTGAAGCTTTCTTT | CASSKDTEAFF
TRBJ1-5 | . | . | TRBV28 | TGTGCCACGCTAAGGCTGACAGGTCTTCATCAGCCCCAGCATTTT | CATLRLTGLHQPQHF
TRBJ2-7 | . | . | TRBV6-5 | TGTGCCAGCAGTTTTGCCTGGGGCGCCTCCTCCTACGAGCAGTACTTC | CASSFAWGASSYEQYF
TRBJ2-2 | . | few | TRBV7-9 | TGTGCCAGCAGCTCTTTCGGGCGGGGGCCCACCGGCACCGGGGAGCTGTTTTTT | CASSSFGRGPTGTGELFF
TRBJ2-2 | TRBD1 | . | TRBV6-1 | TGTGCCAGCAGTGAAGGGGAAGGGGGCTGGGGCGGGGAGCTGTTTTTT | CASSEGEGGWGGELFF
TRBJ2-5 | TRBD2 | few | TRBV7-9 | TGTGCCAGCAGCTTATCCCTAAGACTAGCGTACCAAGAGACCCAGTACTTC | CASSLSLRLAYQETQYF
TRBJ1-2 | . | . | TRBV20-1 | TGCAGTGCTCAAGGGACGACCAACTATGGCTACACCTTC | CSAQGTTNYGYTF
TRBJ1-2 | TRBD1 | . | TRBV27 | TGTGCCAGCAGTTCCCCCGGGACAGGGCCCTATGGCTACACCTTC | CASSSPGTGPYGYTF
TRBJ2-2 | TRBD1 | . | TRBV6-5 | TGTGCCAGCAGTTACACACCCGGGACAGGGGGAACCGGGGAGCTGTTTTTT | CASSYTPGTGGTGELFF
TRBJ2-2 | . | . | TRBV4-1 | TGCGCCAGCAGCCACGGGCCTAACACCGGGGAGCTGTTTTTT | CASSHGPNTGELFF
TRBJ2-3 | . | many | TRBV4-1 | TGCGCCAGCAGCCAAGATCCCACCGGAGTAAATACGCAGTATTTT | CASSQDPTGVNTQYF
TRBJ2-7 | . | . | TRBV10-3 | TGTGCCATCAGTGAAAGGGGCGAGCAGTACTTC | CAISERGEQYF
TRBJ2-1 | TRBD2 | many | TRBV7-8 | TGTGCCAGCAGCTACAGCGGGGAGTATTACTATGAGCAGTTCTTC | CASSYSGEYYYEQFF
TRBJ2-1 | TRBD2 | . | TRBV6-1 | TGTGCCAGCAGTGAAGAAGATGAAGCGGGGGCGTACAATGAGCAGTTCTTC | CASSEEDEAGAYNEQFF